This TCR beta chain is drawn from a study of regulatory T cells in long-lasting Graves disease. Study results and limitations: Between persistent patients, more than 2,500 public clonotypes were shared, exceeding the roughly 1,000 shared between new patients. Persistent Graves' patients possessed reduced TCR diversity relative to recently diagnosed ones. TRBV28 was favored in persistent disease, as were TRBJ1-2 and TRBJ2-5.

There are 15 residues in the CDR3. V dropped 4 bases and J dropped 4; count of bases not matched to a gene: 6. Investigators prepared the TCR beta libraries by applying iRepertoire HTBI primers and Arm-PCR of CDR3 regions. TCRdb itself ran the multiplex PCR reads through MiXCR, one entry per CDR3 protein. The sample has about 400,000 distinct CDR3 sequences, less than 25% seen once. This clonotype was detected only a few times. As yet, its antigen is unknown. Time point of the sample: persistent/refractory GD, antithyroid drugs over 5 years with positive TRAb. With RNA extracted from PBMCs as input, the TCR library was made. Graves' disease diagnosis was established per American Thyroid Association guidelines.

This TCR was sampled from a female donor with Graves disease. This sample comprised peripheral blood mononuclear cells (PBMCs), obtained when the disease was refractory, from a patient treated with antithyroid drugs. The chain carries TRBV12-3 or TRBV12-4 and TRBJ2-2; 7 bases match TRBD2. CDR3 in DNA: TGTGCCAGCAGTTCCGGACTAGTCGGCACCGGGGAGCTGTTTTTT. Its protein product is CASSSGLVGTGELFF.